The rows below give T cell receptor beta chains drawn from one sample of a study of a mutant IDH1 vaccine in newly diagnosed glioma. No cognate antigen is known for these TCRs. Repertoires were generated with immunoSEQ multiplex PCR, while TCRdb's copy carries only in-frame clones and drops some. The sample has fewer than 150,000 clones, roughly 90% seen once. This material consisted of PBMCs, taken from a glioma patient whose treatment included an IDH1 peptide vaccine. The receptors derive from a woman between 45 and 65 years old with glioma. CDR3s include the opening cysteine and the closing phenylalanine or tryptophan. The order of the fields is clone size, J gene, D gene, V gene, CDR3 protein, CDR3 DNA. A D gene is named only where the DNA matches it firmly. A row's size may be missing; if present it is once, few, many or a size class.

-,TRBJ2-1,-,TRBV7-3,CASSLLGGYNEQFF,TGTGCCAGCAGCTTACTAGGAGGGTACAATGAGCAGTTCTTC
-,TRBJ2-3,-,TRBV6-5,CASRFGFTDTQYF,TGTGCCAGCAGATTCGGGTTCACAGATACGCAGTATTTT
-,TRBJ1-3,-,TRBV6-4,CATTGGNTIYF,TGTGCCACCACAGGAGGAAACACCATATATTTT
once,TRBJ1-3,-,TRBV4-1,CASSRDRNTGNTIYF,TGCGCCAGCAGCCGTGACAGGAACACTGGAAACACCATATATTTT
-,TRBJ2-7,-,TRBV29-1,CSVEGAYEQYF,TGCAGCGTTGAAGGGGCCTACGAGCAGTACTTC
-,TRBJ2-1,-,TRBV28,CASSSYGRGYNEQFF,TGTGCCAGCAGTTCCTATGGGCGGGGCTACAATGAGCAGTTCTTC
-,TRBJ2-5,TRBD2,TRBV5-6,CASSLAREGRETQYF,TGTGCCAGCAGCTTAGCGCGGGAGGGCCGGGAGACCCAGTACTTC
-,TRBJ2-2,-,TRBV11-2,CASSLGTPNTGELFF,TGTGCCAGCAGCTTGGGGACTCCGAACACCGGGGAGCTGTTTTTT
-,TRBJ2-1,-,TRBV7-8,CASSLVGGRGDEQFF,TGTGCCAGCAGCTTAGTCGGGGGAAGGGGGGATGAGCAGTTCTTC
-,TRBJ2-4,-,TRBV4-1,CASSQEGKGRGDIQYF,TGCGCCAGCAGCCAAGAAGGAAAAGGGAGGGGGGACATTCAGTACTTC
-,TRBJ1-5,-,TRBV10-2,CASTLDASSNQPQHF,TGCGCCAGCACCTTGGACGCCTCTAGCAATCAGCCCCAGCATTTT
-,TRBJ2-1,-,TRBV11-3,CASSLDSGPYNEQFF,TGTGCCAGCAGCTTAGACAGCGGCCCCTACAATGAGCAGTTCTTC
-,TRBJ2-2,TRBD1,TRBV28,CASRDAGGPGELFF,TGTGCCAGCAGAGACGCAGGGGGCCCCGGGGAGCTGTTTTTT
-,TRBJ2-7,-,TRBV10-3,CAISESGSRHYEQYF,TGTGCCATCAGTGAGTCTGGGAGCAGACACTACGAGCAGTACTTC
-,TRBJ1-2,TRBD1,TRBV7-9,CASSSDRYYGYTF,TGTGCCAGCAGCTCGGACAGGTACTATGGCTACACCTTC
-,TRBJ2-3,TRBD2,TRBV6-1,CASSTGRDTDTQYF,TGTGCCAGCTCTACCGGGAGGGACACAGATACGCAGTATTTT
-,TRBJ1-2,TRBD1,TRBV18,CASSPGTGSLNGYTF,TGTGCCAGCTCACCTGGGACAGGGAGTCTTAATGGCTACACCTTC
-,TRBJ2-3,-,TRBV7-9,CASSPTRPDTQYF,TGTGCCAGCAGCCCGACTAGACCAGATACGCAGTATTTT
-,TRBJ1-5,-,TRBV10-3,CAISDGQGDQPQHF,TGTGCCATCAGTGATGGGCAGGGAGATCAGCCCCAGCATTTT
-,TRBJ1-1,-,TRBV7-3,CASSSAGTEAFF,TGTGCCAGCAGCTCCGCCGGGACTGAAGCTTTCTTT
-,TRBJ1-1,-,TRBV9,CASNPGVDTEAFF,TGTGCCAGCAACCCCGGGGTGGACACTGAAGCTTTCTTT
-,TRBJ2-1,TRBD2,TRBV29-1,CSAVGLAGRSSYNEQFF,TGCAGCGCCGTCGGACTAGCGGGTCGGTCCTCCTACAATGAGCAGTTCTTC
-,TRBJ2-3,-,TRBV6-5,CASSHRDVTDTQYF,TGTGCCAGCAGCCACCGCGACGTCACAGATACGCAGTATTTT
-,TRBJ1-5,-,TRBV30,CAWSLKGGDQPQHF,TGTGCCTGGAGTTTGAAGGGGGGCGACCAGCCCCAGCATTTT
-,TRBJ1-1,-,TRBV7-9,CASSPDPNTEAFF,TGTGCCAGCAGCCCCGACCCCAACACTGAAGCTTTCTTT
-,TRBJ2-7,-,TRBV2,CASSGVSASSYEQYF,TGTGCCAGCAGTGGAGTCTCGGCAAGCTCCTACGAGCAGTACTTC
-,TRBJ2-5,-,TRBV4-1,CASSRLGQETQYF,TGCGCCAGCAGCCGCCTGGGGCAAGAGACCCAGTACTTC
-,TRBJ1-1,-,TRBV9,CASSPYGTRDTEAFF,TGTGCCAGCAGCCCCTACGGCACCCGGGACACTGAAGCTTTCTTT
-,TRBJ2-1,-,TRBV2,CATRGAASYNEQFF,TGTGCCACCCGGGGAGCCGCCTCCTACAATGAGCAGTTCTTC
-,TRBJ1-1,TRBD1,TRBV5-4,CASSSRTGIGTEAFF,TGTGCCAGCAGCTCACGGACAGGAATTGGCACTGAAGCTTTCTTT
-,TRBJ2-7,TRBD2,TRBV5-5,CASSFGTSAYYEQYF,TGTGCCAGCAGCTTTGGGACTAGCGCTTACTACGAGCAGTACTTC
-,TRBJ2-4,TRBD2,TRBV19,CASLDRAGGGNIQYF,TGTGCCAGCCTGGACCGAGCGGGAGGTGGAAACATTCAGTACTTC
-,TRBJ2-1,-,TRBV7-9,CASSLTDVNEQFF,TGTGCCAGCAGCTTAACCGACGTCAATGAGCAGTTCTTC
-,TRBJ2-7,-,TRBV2,CASKWGPSYEQYF,TGTGCCAGCAAATGGGGGCCCTCCTACGAGCAGTACTTC
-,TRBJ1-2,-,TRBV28,CASHPGSTFYGYTF,TGTGCCAGCCACCCCGGGAGTACGTTCTATGGCTACACCTTC
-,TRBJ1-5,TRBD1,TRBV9,CASSVSGDRGQPQHF,TGTGCCAGCAGCGTATCGGGGGACAGGGGCCAGCCCCAGCATTTT
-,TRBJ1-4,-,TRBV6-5,CASSHYGTPNEKLFF,TGTGCCAGCAGTCATTACGGGACACCTAATGAAAAACTGTTTTTT
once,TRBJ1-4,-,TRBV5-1,CASSLSATNEKLFF,TGCGCCAGCAGCTTAAGCGCAACTAATGAAAAACTGTTTTTT
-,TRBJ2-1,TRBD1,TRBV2,CASSVARDRGNEQFF,TGTGCCAGCAGTGTGGCCCGGGACAGGGGAAATGAGCAGTTCTTC
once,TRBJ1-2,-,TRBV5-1,CASSRGYDYGYTF,TGCGCCTCCTCCCGGGGGTACGACTATGGCTACACCTTC
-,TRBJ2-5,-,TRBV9,CASSVLEGWEETQYF,TGTGCCAGCAGCGTATTGGAGGGGTGGGAAGAGACCCAGTACTTC
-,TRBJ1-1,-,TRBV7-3,CASSLVGHHMNTEAFF,TGTGCCAGCAGCTTAGTGGGACATCATATGAACACTGAAGCTTTCTTT
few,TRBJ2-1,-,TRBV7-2,CASSLDGSTYNEQFF,TGTGCCAGCAGCTTAGACGGGAGTACTTACAATGAGCAGTTCTTC